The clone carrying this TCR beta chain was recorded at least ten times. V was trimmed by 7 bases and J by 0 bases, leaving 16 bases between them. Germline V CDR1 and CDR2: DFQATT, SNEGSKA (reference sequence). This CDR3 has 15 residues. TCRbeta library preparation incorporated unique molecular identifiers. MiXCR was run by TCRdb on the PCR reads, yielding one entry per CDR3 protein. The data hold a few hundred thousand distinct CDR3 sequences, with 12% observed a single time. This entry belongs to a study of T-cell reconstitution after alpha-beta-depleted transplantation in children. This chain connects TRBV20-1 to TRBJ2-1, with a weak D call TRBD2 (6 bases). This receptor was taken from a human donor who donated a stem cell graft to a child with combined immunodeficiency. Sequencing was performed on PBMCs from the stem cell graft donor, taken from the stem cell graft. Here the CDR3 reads CSVDGSFSSYNEQFF. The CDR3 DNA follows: TGCAGTGTAGACGGGAGCTTTTCCTCCTACAATGAGCAGTTCTTC.